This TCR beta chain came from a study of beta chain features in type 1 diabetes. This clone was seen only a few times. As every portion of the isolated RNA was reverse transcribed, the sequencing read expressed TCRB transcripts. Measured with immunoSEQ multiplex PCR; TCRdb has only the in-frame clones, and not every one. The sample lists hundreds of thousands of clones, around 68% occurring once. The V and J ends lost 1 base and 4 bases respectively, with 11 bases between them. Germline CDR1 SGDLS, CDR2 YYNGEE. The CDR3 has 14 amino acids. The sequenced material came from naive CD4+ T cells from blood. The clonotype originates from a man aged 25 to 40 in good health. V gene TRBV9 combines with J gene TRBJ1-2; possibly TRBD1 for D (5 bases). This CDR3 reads CASSVYSQGYGYTF. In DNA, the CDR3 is TGTGCCAGCAGCGTATATTCGCAGGGCTATGGCTACACCTTC. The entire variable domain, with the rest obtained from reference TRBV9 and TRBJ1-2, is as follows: DSGVTQTPKHLITATGQRVTLRCSPRSGDLSVYWYQQSLDQGLQFLIQYYNGEERAKGNILERFSAQQFPDLHSELNLSSLELGDSALYFCASSVYSQGYGYTFGSGTRLTVV.